This T cell receptor (beta chain) is from a study of cytotoxic CD8 clonotypes in ibrutinib-treated CLL. Study overall: Patients: over 9 relapsed/refractory, roughly 16 treatment-naive, about 18 IGHV unmutated.

The V end was cut by 5 bases, the J end by 6 bases, with 17 bases between. CDR1 and CDR2 from the germline V gene are MNHEY and SMNVEV (reference sequence). This CDR3 is built from 15 residues. As to this clone: Its antigen is not known.

The study's findings and limits: Clonality was higher at baseline than in age-matched healthy donors and tracked circulating CD8+ T-cell counts. Public clonotypes proved infrequent, and on treatment they shrank or remained steady.

Target depth was 1 in 200,000 to 1 in 1 million T cells, about 10x per clonotype. Sequencing used immunoSEQ multiplex PCR; TCRdb keeps in-frame clones, though not all of them. Among approximately 200,000 clones listed, around 70% were seen once. The specimen was PBMCs, collected after 24 months of ibrutinib treatment. The rearrangement uses TRBV27 and TRBJ2-1; D is uncertain. This TCR was recovered from a human donor with chronic lymphocytic leukemia. For the CDR3, the DNA is TGTGCCAGCAGTAAGACACCTCCATACTTCAATGAGCAGTTCTTC. The encoded protein is CASSKTPPYFNEQFF.